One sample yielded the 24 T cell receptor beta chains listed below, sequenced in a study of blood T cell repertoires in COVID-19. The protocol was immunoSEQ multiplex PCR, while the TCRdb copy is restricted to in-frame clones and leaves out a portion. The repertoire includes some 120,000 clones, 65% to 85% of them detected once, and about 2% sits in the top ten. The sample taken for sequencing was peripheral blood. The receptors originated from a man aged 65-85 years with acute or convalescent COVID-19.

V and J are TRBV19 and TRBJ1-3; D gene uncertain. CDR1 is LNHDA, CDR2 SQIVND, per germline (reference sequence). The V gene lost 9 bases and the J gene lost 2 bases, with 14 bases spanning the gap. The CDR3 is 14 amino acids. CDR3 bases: TGTGCCAGCGATAAGGCGGAGACTGGAAACACCATATATTTT. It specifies CASDKAETGNTIYF.

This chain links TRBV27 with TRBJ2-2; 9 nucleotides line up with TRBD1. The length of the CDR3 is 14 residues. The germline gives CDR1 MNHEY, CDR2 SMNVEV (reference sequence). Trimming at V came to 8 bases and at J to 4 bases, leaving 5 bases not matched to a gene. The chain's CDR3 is CASAGQGGTGELFF. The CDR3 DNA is TGTGCCAGCGCGGGACAGGGAGGCACCGGGGAGCTGTTTTTT.

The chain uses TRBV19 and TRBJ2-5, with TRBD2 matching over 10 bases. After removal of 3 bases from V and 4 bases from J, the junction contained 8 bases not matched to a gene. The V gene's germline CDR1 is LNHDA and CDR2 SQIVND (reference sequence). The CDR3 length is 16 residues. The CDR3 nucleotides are TGTGCCAGTAGTATTATAGGTCTAGCGGGGGCAGAGACCCAGTACTTC. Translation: CASSIIGLAGAETQYF.

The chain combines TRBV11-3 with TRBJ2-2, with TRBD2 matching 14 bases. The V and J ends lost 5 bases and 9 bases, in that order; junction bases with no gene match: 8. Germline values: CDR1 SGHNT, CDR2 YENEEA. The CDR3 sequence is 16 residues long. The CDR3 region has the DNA TGTGCCAGCAGCACCGGACTAGCGGGGGGCACGCGGGAGCTGTTTTTT. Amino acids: CASSTGLAGGTRELFF.

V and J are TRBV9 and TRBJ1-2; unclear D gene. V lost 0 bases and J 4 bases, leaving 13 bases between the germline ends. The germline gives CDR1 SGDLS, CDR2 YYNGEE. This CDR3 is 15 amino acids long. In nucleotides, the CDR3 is TGTGCCAGCAGCGTAGCTAACACAGATTTCTATGGCTACACCTTC. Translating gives CASSVANTDFYGYTF.

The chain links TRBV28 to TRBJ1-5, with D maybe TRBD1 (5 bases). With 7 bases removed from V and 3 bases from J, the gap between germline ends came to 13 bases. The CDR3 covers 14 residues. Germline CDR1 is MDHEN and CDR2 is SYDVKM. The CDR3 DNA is TGTGCCAGCACCCGGAGGGGTCCCAATCAGCCCCAGCATTTT. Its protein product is CASTRRGPNQPQHF.

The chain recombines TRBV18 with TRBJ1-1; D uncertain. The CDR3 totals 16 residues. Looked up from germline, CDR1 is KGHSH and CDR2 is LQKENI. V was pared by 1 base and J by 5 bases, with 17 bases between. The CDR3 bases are TGTGCCAGCTCACCACGGAACACCGAGGCGGGGACTGAAGCTTTCTTT. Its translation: CASSPRNTEAGTEAFF.

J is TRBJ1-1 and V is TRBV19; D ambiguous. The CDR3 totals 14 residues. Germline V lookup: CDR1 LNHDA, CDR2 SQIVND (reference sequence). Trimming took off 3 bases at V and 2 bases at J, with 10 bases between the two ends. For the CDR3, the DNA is TGTGCCAGTAGTATTAGTACTACCAACACTGAAGCTTTCTTT. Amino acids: CASSISTTNTEAFF.

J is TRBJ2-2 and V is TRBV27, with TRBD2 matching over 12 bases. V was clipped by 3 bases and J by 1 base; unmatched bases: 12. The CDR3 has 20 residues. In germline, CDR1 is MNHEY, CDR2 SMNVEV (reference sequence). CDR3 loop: CASSFALGLAGSVNTGELFF. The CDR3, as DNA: TGTGCCAGCAGTTTCGCCCTGGGACTAGCGGGCTCAGTGAACACCGGGGAGCTGTTTTTT.

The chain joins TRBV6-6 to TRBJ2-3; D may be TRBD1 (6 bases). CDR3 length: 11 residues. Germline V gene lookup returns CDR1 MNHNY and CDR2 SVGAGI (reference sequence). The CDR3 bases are TGTTGGGTAGCAGGGGCAGATACGCAGTATTTT. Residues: CWVAGADTQYF.

CDR3 DNA: TGTGCCAGCAGCACCCGACAGGGTCGGAATGAGCAGTTCTTC. Translation: CASSTRQGRNEQFF. This chain links TRBV11-2 with TRBJ2-1, with TRBD1 matching 7 bases. Germline CDR1 SGHAT, CDR2 FQNNGV. V dropped 5 bases and J dropped 7; count of bases not matched to a gene: 8. This CDR3 is built from 14 residues.

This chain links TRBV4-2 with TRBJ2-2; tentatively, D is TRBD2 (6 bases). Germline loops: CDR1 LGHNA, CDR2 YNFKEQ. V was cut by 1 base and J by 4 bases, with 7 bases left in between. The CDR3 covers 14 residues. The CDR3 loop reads CASSQASVTGELFF. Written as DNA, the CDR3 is TGTGCCAGCAGCCAAGCTAGCGTCACCGGGGAGCTGTTTTTT.

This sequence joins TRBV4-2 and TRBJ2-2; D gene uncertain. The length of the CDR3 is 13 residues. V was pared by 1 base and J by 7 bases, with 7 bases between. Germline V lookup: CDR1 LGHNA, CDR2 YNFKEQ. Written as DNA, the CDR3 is TGTGCCAGCAGCCAAGTTTCGTACGGGGAGCTGTTTTTT. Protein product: CASSQVSYGELFF.

CDR3 region: CASSLVQGAPNSPLHF. For the CDR3, the DNA is TGTGCCAGCAGCTTGGTACAGGGGGCACCTAATTCACCCCTCCACTTT. V and J are TRBV5-8 and TRBJ1-6; TRBD1 aligns across 9 bases. The CDR3 runs to 16 residues. V gave up 0 bases and J gave up 6 bases; unmatched junction bases: 4. Germline CDR1 and CDR2: SGHTS and YDEGEE.

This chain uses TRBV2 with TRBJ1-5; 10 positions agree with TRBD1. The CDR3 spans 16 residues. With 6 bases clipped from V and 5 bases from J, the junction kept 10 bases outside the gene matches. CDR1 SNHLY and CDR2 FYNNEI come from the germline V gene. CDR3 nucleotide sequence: TGTGCCAGCAGCACATCGTCCGGGACAGGGGATCAGCCCCAGCATTTT. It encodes CASSTSSGTGDQPQHF.

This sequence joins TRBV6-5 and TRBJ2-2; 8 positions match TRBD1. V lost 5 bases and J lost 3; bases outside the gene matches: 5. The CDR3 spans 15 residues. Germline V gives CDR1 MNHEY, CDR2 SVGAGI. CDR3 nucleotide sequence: TGTGCCAGCAGTCAGGGGGCTGGGGACACCGGGGAGCTGTTTTTT. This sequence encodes CASSQGAGDTGELFF.

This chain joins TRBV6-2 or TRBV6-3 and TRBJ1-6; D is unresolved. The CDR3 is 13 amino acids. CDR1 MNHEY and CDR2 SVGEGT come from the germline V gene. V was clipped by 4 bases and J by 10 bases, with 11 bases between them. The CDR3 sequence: CASSFLSGSPLHF. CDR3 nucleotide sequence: TGTGCCAGCAGTTTTCTTTCTGGCTCACCCCTCCACTTT.

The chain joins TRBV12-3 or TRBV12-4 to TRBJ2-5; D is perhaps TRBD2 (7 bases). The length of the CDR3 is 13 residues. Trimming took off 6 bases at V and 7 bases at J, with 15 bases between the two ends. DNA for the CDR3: TGTGCCAGCAGCATCAAGAGGGGGGGGACCCAGTACTTC. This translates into CASSIKRGGTQYF.

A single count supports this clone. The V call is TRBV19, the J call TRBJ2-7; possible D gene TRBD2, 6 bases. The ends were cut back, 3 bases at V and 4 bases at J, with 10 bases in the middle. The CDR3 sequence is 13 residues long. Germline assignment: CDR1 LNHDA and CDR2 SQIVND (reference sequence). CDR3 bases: TGTGCCAGTAGTATTGGTAGCGGTTACGAGCAGTACTTC. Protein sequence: CASSIGSGYEQYF.

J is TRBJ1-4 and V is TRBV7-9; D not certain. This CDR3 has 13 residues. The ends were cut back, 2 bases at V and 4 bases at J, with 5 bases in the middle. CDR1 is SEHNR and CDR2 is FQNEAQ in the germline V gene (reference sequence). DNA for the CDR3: TGTGCCAGCAGCTTAAGCGGTAATGAAAAACTGTTTTTT. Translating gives CASSLSGNEKLFF.

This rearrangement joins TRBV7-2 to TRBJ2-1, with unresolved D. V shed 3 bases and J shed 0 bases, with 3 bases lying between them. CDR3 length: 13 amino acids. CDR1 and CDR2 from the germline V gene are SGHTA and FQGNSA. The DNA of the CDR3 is TGTGCCAGCAGCTTCGTCTCCTACAATGAGCAGTTCTTC. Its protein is CASSFVSYNEQFF.

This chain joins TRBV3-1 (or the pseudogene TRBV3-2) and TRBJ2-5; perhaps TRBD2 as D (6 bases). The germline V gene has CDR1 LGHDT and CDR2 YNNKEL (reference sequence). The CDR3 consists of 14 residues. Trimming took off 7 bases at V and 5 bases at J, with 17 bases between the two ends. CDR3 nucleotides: TGTGCCAGCAAGGGGCGCTTTCGGGGGGAGACCCAGTACTTC. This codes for CASKGRFRGETQYF.

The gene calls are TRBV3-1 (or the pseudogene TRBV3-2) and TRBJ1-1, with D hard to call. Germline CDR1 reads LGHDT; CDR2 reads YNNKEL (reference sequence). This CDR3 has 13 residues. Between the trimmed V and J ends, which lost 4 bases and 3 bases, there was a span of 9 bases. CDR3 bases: TGTGCCAGCAGCCTCTCCTTCGACACTGAAGCTTTCTTT. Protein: CASSLSFDTEAFF.

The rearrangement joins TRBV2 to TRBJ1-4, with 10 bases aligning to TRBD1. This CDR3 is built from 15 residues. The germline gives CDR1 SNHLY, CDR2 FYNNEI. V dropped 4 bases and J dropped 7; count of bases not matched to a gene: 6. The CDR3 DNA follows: TGTGCCAGCAGTGGACAGGGGGCCCGGACTGAAAAACTGTTTTTT. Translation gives CASSGQGARTEKLFF.